This TCR beta chain originates from a study of blood T cell repertoires in COVID-19. V was pared by 4 bases and J by 4 bases, with 4 bases of the junction left unmatched. CDR1 and CDR2 from the germline V gene are SGHDN and FVKESK. The CDR3 covers 14 residues. The assay was immunoSEQ multiplex PCR, and TCRdb's table has in-frame clones only and misses some. The sample lists about 410,000 clones; 86% were seen once. This receptor was taken from a woman aged 25 to 39 with active or convalescent COVID-19. This rearrangement joins TRBV14 to TRBJ2-5; the match to TRBD1 covers 9 bases. Sequences were obtained from peripheral blood. The CDR3 DNA is TGTGCCAGCAGCCCCCGGACAGGGGCAGAGACCCAGTACTTC. Its protein is CASSPRTGAETQYF. Full variable domain (missing parts from reference TRBV14 and TRBJ2-5): EAGVTQFPSHSVIEKGQTVTLRCDPISGHDNLYWYRRVMGKEIKFLLHFVKESKQDESGMPNNRFLAERTGGTYSTLKVQPAELEDSGVYFCASSPRTGAETQYFGPGTRLLVL.